This TCR beta chain was identified during a study of graft-versus-host responses after intestinal transplantation. Whole-study context: All recipients were given anti-thymocyte globulin induction, and tacrolimus and steroids were then administered for roughly three years. Study observations and caveats: High graft-versus-host to host-versus-graft T cell clonal ratios marked allografts of patients with graft-donor macrochimerism. Recipient marrow harbored GvH clones, some of which surfaced first in ileum or blood.

The V gene lost 0 bases and the J gene lost 4 bases, with 15 bases spanning the gap. The germline V gene has CDR1 SGDLS and CDR2 YYNGEE. This CDR3 is 16 amino acids long. Sequencing used immunoSEQ multiplex PCR; TCRdb keeps in-frame clones, though not all of them. The top ten hold roughly 12% of the sample, which has fewer than 8,500 clones, around 80% seen once. On this clone itself: The antigen is unknown.

Lamina propria and intraepithelial lymphocytes were released by processing graft tissue. Source: ileum tissue, taken approximately 230 days after intestinal transplant. This receptor was taken from a human patient who received an intestinal transplant, so some T cells may come from the graft donor. V is TRBV9 and J is TRBJ2-3; D not resolved. The CDR3: CASSVEQKIISDTQYF. Here the CDR3 DNA reads TGTGCCAGCAGCGTAGAACAGAAGATAATATCAGATACGCAGTATTTT. Full variable domain (remainder filled in from reference TRBV9 and TRBJ2-3): DSGVTQTPKHLITATGQRVTLRCSPRSGDLSVYWYQQSLDQGLQFLIQYYNGEERAKGNILERFSAQQFPDLHSELNLSSLELGDSALYFCASSVEQKIISDTQYFGPGTRLTVL.